Reported below is one T cell receptor beta chain. Per the authors' pipeline: Estimated nucleated cell counts came from reference gene primer amplification. Libraries were prepared by immunoSEQ multiplex PCR; TCRdb keeps only in-frame clonotypes and omits some of them. V, J and clone size were drawn from that table, and D and trimming were deduced from the DNA. The sample lists fewer than 300,000 clones, about four fifths occurring once. The data are from a study of blood T cell repertoires in COVID-19. For the study at large: The United States, Italy and Spain provided the acute and convalescent COVID-19 samples. Sources were T cells, B-cell-depleted T cells, or PBMCs; the material itself was cDNA or gDNA.

Unmatched junction bases numbered 7, after V lost 2 bases and J lost 3 bases. CDR1 and CDR2 (germline): SEHNR, FQNEAQ (reference sequence). The CDR3 has 15 amino acids. Sequenced material: peripheral blood. The chain carries TRBV7-9 and TRBJ2-7; 7 bases match TRBD2. The receptor's source is a young woman with acute or convalescent COVID-19. CDR3 in DNA: TGTGCCAGCAGCTTATCCCTGGGGGGGGGCTACGAGCAGTACTTC. Translation gives CASSLSLGGGYEQYF.